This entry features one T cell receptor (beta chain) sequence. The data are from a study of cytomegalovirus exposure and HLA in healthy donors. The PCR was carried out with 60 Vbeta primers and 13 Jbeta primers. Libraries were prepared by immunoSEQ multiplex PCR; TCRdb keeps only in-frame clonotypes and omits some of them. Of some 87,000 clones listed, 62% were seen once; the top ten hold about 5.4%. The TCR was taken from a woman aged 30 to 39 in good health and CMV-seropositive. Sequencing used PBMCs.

CDR3 sequence: CASSAYRGLAGQPQHF. CDR3 DNA: TGTGCCAGCAGCGCCTACAGGGGGCTGGCGGGTCAGCCCCAGCATTTT. The chain uses TRBV5-6 and TRBJ1-5; 9 positions match TRBD1. With 4 bases clipped from V and 6 bases from J, the junction kept 11 bases outside the gene matches. The CDR3 contains 16 residues. Germline CDR1 reads SGHDT; CDR2 reads YYEEEE.